Listed below are T cell receptor beta chains from one sample, sequenced in a study of Tregs in tolerant kidney transplant recipients. Assay used: immunoSEQ multiplex PCR; TCRdb lists only in-frame clones, some missing. The top ten hold around 0.6% of the sample, which has about 240,000 clones, approximately 83% seen once. The specimen sequenced was CD4+ T cells from blood. Receptor source: a human donor in good health. Both conserved end residues are part of each CDR3. A D gene is named only where the DNA matches it firmly. Not all rows give a size; the values are once, few, many and, for expanded clones, a class.

D	V	size	J	DNA	CDR3
-	TRBV5-8	-	TRBJ2-7	TGTGCCAGTTCGTTGATGGGGGCCTCCTACGAGCAGTACTTC	CASSLMGASYEQYF
-	TRBV7-9	-	TRBJ2-7	TGTGCCAGCAGCTTACAGGGGCCGAGCTCCTACGAGCAGTACTTC	CASSLQGPSSYEQYF
-	TRBV9	-	TRBJ2-3	TGTGCCAGCAGCGACGGGGAATCAGATACGCAGTATTTT	CASSDGESDTQYF
TRBD2	TRBV18	-	TRBJ2-7	TGTGCCAGCTCACCATTATTTAGCGGGAACGGCTACGAGCAGTACTTC	CASSPLFSGNGYEQYF
-	TRBV28	-	TRBJ1-2	TGTGCCAGCAGACTCCAGGGGTCCTATGGCTACACCTTC	CASRLQGSYGYTF
-	TRBV6-1	few	TRBJ2-7	TGTGCCAGCAGTAAACCCGGGACTGTTCCGGAGCAGTACTTC	CASSKPGTVPEQYF
TRBD1	TRBV19	-	TRBJ2-7	TGTGCCAGTAGCGGACAGGGGGGCGAGCAGTACTTC	CASSGQGGEQYF
-	TRBV5-4	-	TRBJ2-4	TGTGCCAGCAGCTGGATGATGGGCCCGAAAAACATTCAGTACTTC	CASSWMMGPKNIQYF
-	TRBV29-1	-	TRBJ2-2	TGCAGCGTTGTACGGGTTGTGACCGGGGAGCTGTTTTTT	CSVVRVVTGELFF
-	TRBV7-6	-	TRBJ2-2	TGTGCCAGCAGCTTACGGGCATCGAGACAGAACACCGGGGAGCTGTTTTTT	CASSLRASRQNTGELFF
-	TRBV6-5	-	TRBJ1-4	TGTGCCAGCAGTTACTCGACAGGCAGGTCGGAAACACTGTTTTTT	CASSYSTGRSETLFF
TRBD1	TRBV19	-	TRBJ1-1	TGTGCCAGTAGTATTAGGCTTGGACAGGTGGTTCTCCGGAACACTGAAGCTTTCTTT	CASSIRLGQVVLRNTEAFF
-	TRBV9	-	TRBJ2-6	TGTGCCAGCAGCGTGACCGGGGCTGGGGCCAACGTCCTGACTTTC	CASSVTGAGANVLTF
-	TRBV27	-	TRBJ1-2	TGTGCCAGCAGCCAAGGCTCGAGGGATTACTATGGCTACACCTTC	CASSQGSRDYYGYTF
TRBD2	TRBV4-2	-	TRBJ2-3	TGTGCCAGCAGCCACCAGGGGCGACTAGCGGGAGGGAAAGATACGCAGTATTTT	CASSHQGRLAGGKDTQYF
-	TRBV18	-	TRBJ2-7	TGTGCCAGCTCACCACTTTGGGGACTTACCTACGAGCAGTACTTC	CASSPLWGLTYEQYF
-	TRBV7-2	-	TRBJ2-3	TGTGCCAGCAGCTCGATCGGGTGGGAGGCTAGCACAGATACGCAGTATTTT	CASSSIGWEASTDTQYF
TRBD1	TRBV15	-	TRBJ1-2	TGTGCCACCAGCAGAGATCCGGGGACAGGGTCCGAGGTCGGCTACACCTTC	CATSRDPGTGSEVGYTF
TRBD2	TRBV5-4	few	TRBJ2-3	TGTGCCAGCAGCCCTAGGGGAGGGCAGGAAGATACGCAGTATTTT	CASSPRGGQEDTQYF
TRBD1	TRBV5-1	-	TRBJ2-2	TGCGCCAGCAGCTTGATGGGGACAGGGGGCTCCTTTAGTAAGCTGTTTTTT	CASSLMGTGGSFSKLFF
TRBD2	TRBV28	once	TRBJ2-2	TGTGCCAGCAGTTTACCGGGGGGGAACACCGGGGAGCTGTTTTTT	CASSLPGGNTGELFF
-	TRBV18	-	TRBJ2-7	TGTGCCAGCTCCCCGCCGGCAGGGGCTAATTACGAGCAGTACTTC	CASSPPAGANYEQYF